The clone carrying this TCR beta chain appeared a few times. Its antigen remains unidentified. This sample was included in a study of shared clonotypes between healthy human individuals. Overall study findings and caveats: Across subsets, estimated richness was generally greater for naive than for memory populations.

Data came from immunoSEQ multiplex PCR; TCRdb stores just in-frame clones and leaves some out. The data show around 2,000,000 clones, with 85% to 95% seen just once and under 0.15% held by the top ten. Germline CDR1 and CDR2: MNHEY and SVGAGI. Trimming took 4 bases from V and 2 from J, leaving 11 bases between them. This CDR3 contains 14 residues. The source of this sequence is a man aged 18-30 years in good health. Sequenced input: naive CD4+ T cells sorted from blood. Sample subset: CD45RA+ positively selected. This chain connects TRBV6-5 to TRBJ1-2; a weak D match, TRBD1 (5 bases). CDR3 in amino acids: CASSFGGSNYGYTF. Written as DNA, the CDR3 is TGTGCCAGCAGTTTTGGGGGAAGCAACTATGGCTACACCTTC.